Listed below are T cell receptor beta chains from one sample, sequenced in a study of T cells in localized non-small cell lung cancer. Clones were sequenced by immunoSEQ multiplex PCR, and TCRdb holds only the in-frame ones, with some missing. Among about 77,000 clones listed, 88% were seen once. The material sequenced was peripheral blood, taken before any cancer treatment. The receptors derive from a woman aged 40-70 years with stage I squamous cell lung carcinoma. Each CDR3 is given with its conserved first and last residue. Fields, in order: D gene, J gene, clone size, V gene, CDR3 DNA, CDR3 protein. A D gene is named only where the DNA matches it firmly. Some rows have no size entry. The others give once, few or many, or a class for an expanded clone.

. | TRBJ1-3 | once | TRBV7-2 | TGTGCCAGCAGCCCTCAGCACTCTGGAAACACCATATATTTT | CASSPQHSGNTIYF
. | TRBJ2-3 | once | TRBV10-3 | TGTGCCATCAGTGAGGGTTTGGATACGCAGTATTTT | CAISEGLDTQYF
. | TRBJ2-4 | . | TRBV5-6 | TGTGCCAGCAGCTTGGAGGTACAGGAGGTAGCCAAAAACATTCAGTACTTC | CASSLEVQEVAKNIQYF
TRBD1 | TRBJ2-7 | once | TRBV10-3 | TGTGCCTCGCGAAAGGGACAGGGGACCGGAGATACCTACGAGCAGTACTTC | CASRKGQGTGDTYEQYF
. | TRBJ1-1 | . | TRBV19 | TGTGCCAGTAGTATAAGCGCGGGTGAAGCTTTCTTT | CASSISAGEAFF
. | TRBJ2-2 | once | TRBV18 | TGTGCCAGCTCACCAGTCGGACACACCGGGGAGCTGTTTTTT | CASSPVGHTGELFF
TRBD1 | TRBJ2-6 | once | TRBV15 | TGTGCCACCAGCGGGACAGGTTTTCTAAGCTCTGGGGCCAACGTCCTGACTTTC | CATSGTGFLSSGANVLTF
TRBD1 | TRBJ2-2 | . | TRBV9 | TGTGCCCCCCGTCCGGACAGGGGGAAGGACACCGGGGAGCTGTTTTTT | CAPRPDRGKDTGELFF
. | TRBJ1-2 | . | TRBV30 | TGTGCCTGGAGTTTCAGGGGCCATGGCTACACCTTC | CAWSFRGHGYTF
. | TRBJ1-2 | . | TRBV6-1 | TGTGCCAGCAGTGAAGGCTATGGCTACACCTTC | CASSEGYGYTF
. | TRBJ1-4 | . | TRBV7-8 | TGTGCCAGCAGCTTAGCACAGGGAGTCGGGGAGGAAAAACTGTTTTTT | CASSLAQGVGEEKLFF
TRBD1 | TRBJ1-5 | . | TRBV11-2 | TGTGCCAGCAGCTTAGGTGGGACAGGGGGCCAGCCCCAGCATTTT | CASSLGGTGGQPQHF
. | TRBJ1-2 | . | TRBV30 | TGTGCCTGGAGTGTTCCAGACTCGAAAGGGACCTATGGCTACACCTTC | CAWSVPDSKGTYGYTF
. | TRBJ1-4 | . | TRBV5-5 | TGTGCCAGCAAACTCGGTACGGGGGGCGAAAAACTGTTTTTT | CASKLGTGGEKLFF
. | TRBJ2-3 | . | TRBV11-3 | TGTGCCAGCAGCTTAGGATTAAATGTCGCAGATACGCAGTATTTT | CASSLGLNVADTQYF